One and the same sample provided the 23 T cell receptor beta chains below, sequenced in a study of radiation and T cells in renal cell carcinoma. TCRdb keeps only in-frame clones here, not all; method: immunoSEQ multiplex PCR. Among roughly 140,000 clones listed, 87% were seen once. The time point is: blood 2 weeks post-SBRT. The treatment denotes: 15 Gy SBRT to primary tumor, nephrectomy 4 weeks later. The source was blood, collected from a patient whose treatment included radiotherapy and nephrectomy. The receptor set was obtained from a woman between 45 and 60 years old with renal cell carcinoma.

V usage is TRBV5-4 and J usage is TRBJ2-5, with a possible D match to TRBD2 (6 bases). Germline V gene sequence: CDR1 SGHNT, CDR2 YYREEE (reference sequence). Trimming shortened V by 3 bases and J by 4 bases, and 10 bases separated the two germline ends. CDR3 size: 13 residues. CDR3 DNA: TGTGCCAGCAGCTCCCGGGGAGGAGAGACCCAGTACTTC. Protein sequence: CASSSRGGETQYF.

The genes are TRBV19 and TRBJ1-2; D may be TRBD1 (6 bases). V was trimmed by 7 bases and J by 7 bases, leaving 19 bases between them. Germline CDR1 LNHDA, CDR2 SQIVND (reference sequence). The CDR3 is made up of 14 amino acids. CDR3 loop: CASNSFREQGGYTF. As DNA, the CDR3 is TGTGCCAGTAACTCTTTCCGAGAACAGGGTGGCTACACCTTC.

This chain uses TRBV5-1 with TRBJ2-3; D not resolved. The CDR3 extends over 16 amino acids. Germline CDR1 SGHRS, CDR2 YFSETQ. V was shortened by 1 base and J by 2 bases, with 14 bases between the two germline ends. This CDR3 reads CASSLTANIDTDTQYF. The CDR3 DNA reads TGCGCCAGCAGCTTGACGGCAAATATAGACACAGATACGCAGTATTTT.

The V and J genes are TRBV9 and TRBJ2-5; a possible D gene is TRBD2 (7 bases). The germline CDR1 and CDR2 sequences are SGDLS and YYNGEE. The CDR3 loop spans 15 amino acids. The V and J ends lost 3 bases and 4 bases respectively, with 16 bases between them. CDR3 in DNA: TGTGCCAGCAGCGCGCATGGGGGGGCGACAGAGACCCAGTACTTC. Residues: CASSAHGGATETQYF.

V gene TRBV18 combines with J gene TRBJ1-4; no reliable D call. The CDR3 has 13 amino acids. The germline V gene encodes CDR1 KGHSH and CDR2 LQKENI. Trimming left V 4 bases short and J 5 bases short, with 8 bases between. The CDR3 spells CASSQGTNEKLFF. The CDR3 nucleotides are TGTGCCAGCTCACAGGGTACGAATGAAAAACTGTTTTTT.

This clone was recorded a few times. This chain connects TRBV18 to TRBJ2-7, with TRBD2 as a possible D gene (5 bases). This CDR3 is built from 16 residues. CDR1 is KGHSH, CDR2 LQKENI, per germline. Trimming left V 2 bases short and J 0 bases short, with 14 bases between. Here the CDR3 reads CASSPGTRLPSYEQYF. CDR3 in DNA: TGTGCCAGCTCACCAGGAACACGACTACCCTCCTACGAGCAGTACTTC.

The chain is built from TRBV14 and TRBJ1-2, with 8 positions matching TRBD1. J was trimmed by 7 bases and V by 4 bases; bases with no gene match: 8. Germline V gives CDR1 SGHDN, CDR2 FVKESK. This CDR3 is 14 amino acids long. This CDR3 is CASSLGQGNRGYTF. CDR3 nucleotides: TGTGCCAGCAGCCTCGGACAGGGTAACCGTGGCTACACCTTC.

This chain links TRBV18 with TRBJ2-2; D possibly corresponds to TRBD2 (5 bases). Trimming removed 5 bases from V and 3 bases from J, with 10 bases in between. Germline CDR1 reads KGHSH; CDR2 reads LQKENI. The CDR3 totals 14 residues. The CDR3 DNA sequence: TGTGCCAGCTCAAAAACTAGGGACACCGGGGAGCTGTTTTTT. Its protein product is CASSKTRDTGELFF.

The sample holds a few counts of this clone. The chain has TRBV19 and TRBJ1-1, with a possible D match to TRBD1 (5 bases). Trimming removed 6 bases at V and 4 bases at J, with 12 bases between. The CDR3 totals 13 residues. Germline values: CDR1 LNHDA, CDR2 SQIVND (reference sequence). The CDR3 reads CASSFTGGTEAFF. In DNA, the CDR3 is TGTGCCAGTAGCTTCACCGGGGGCACTGAAGCTTTCTTT. The full variable domain, completed using reference TRBV19 and TRBJ1-1, is DGGITQSPKYLFRKEGQNVTLSCEQNLNHDAMYWYRQDPGQGLRLIYYSQIVNDFQKGDIAEGYSVSREKKESFPLTVTSAQKNPTAFYLCASSFTGGTEAFFGQGTRLTVV.

The chain's CDR3 is CASSWTLGETQYF. The CDR3 DNA sequence: TGTGCCAGCAGCTGGACCTTGGGGGAGACCCAGTACTTC. The rearrangement uses TRBV5-5 and TRBJ2-5; D gene unclear. Germline V gene lookup returns CDR1 SGHKS and CDR2 YYEKEE (reference sequence). V lost 3 bases to trimming and J lost 5 bases, with 11 bases between them. This CDR3 has 13 residues.

The J gene is TRBJ2-3, the V gene TRBV7-9, with 10 bases identical to TRBD2. Germline CDR1 reads SEHNR; CDR2 reads FQNEAQ (reference sequence). J gave up 2 bases and V 5 bases, and 10 bases lay outside the gene matches. The CDR3 extends over 17 amino acids. CDR3 DNA: TGTGCCAGCAGCGACCGGATAGCGGGGGGTCCCACAGATACGCAGTATTTT. It is translated as CASSDRIAGGPTDTQYF.

The chain carries TRBV4-2 and TRBJ2-3, with D possibly TRBD2 on 6 matching bases. Germline V gene lookup returns CDR1 LGHNA and CDR2 YNFKEQ. Trimming took off 4 bases at V and 1 base at J, with 18 bases between the two ends. The CDR3 is made up of 17 amino acids. CDR3 nucleotides: TGTGCCAGCAGCCGAGAGAGAGCGGGCGACCGCACAGATACGCAGTATTTT. This gives the protein CASSRERAGDRTDTQYF.

The chain couples TRBV18 to TRBJ1-2; D is possibly TRBD1 (6 bases). Germline V lookup: CDR1 KGHSH, CDR2 LQKENI. The CDR3 covers 14 residues. The V and J ends lost 3 bases and 3 bases respectively, with 11 bases between them. The CDR3 nucleotides are TGTGCCAGCTCACCTCGGACAGAGTACTATGGCTACACCTTC. Its translation: CASSPRTEYYGYTF.

This chain links TRBV6-5 with TRBJ2-5; D may be TRBD2 (5 bases). CDR1 and CDR2 from the germline V gene are MNHEY and SVGAGI. V lost 7 bases and J 7 bases, leaving 19 bases between the germline ends. The CDR3 is made up of 14 amino acids. The CDR3 DNA sequence: TGTGCCAGCATCGGACGGGGAGCAGGAGTGACCCAGTACTTC. Protein sequence: CASIGRGAGVTQYF.

This chain joins TRBV5-4 and TRBJ2-5, with D possibly TRBD2 on 5 matching bases. From germline, CDR1 is SGHNT and CDR2 YYREEE (reference sequence). The CDR3 is 15 amino acids. Trimming removed 4 bases at V and 5 bases at J, with 18 bases between. The CDR3 region has the DNA TGTGCCAGCAGCCCCCTTCCGGACGGCGGGGAGACCCAGTACTTC. Amino acids: CASSPLPDGGETQYF.

The chain recombines TRBV4-3 with TRBJ1-6; unclear D gene. V was trimmed by 0 bases and J by 4 bases, leaving 13 bases between them. Germline V CDR1 and CDR2: LGHNA, YSLEER. The CDR3 loop spans 17 amino acids. The CDR3 region is CASSQDAEDRYNSPLHF. The CDR3 region has the DNA TGCGCCAGCAGCCAAGATGCAGAAGACCGATATAATTCACCCCTCCACTTT.

Here the CDR3 DNA reads TGTGCCAGCTCACCCCGTCTGGGGGAGCAGTACTTC. It is translated as CASSPRLGEQYF. The chain couples TRBV18 to TRBJ2-7; unclear D gene. V was clipped by 3 bases and J by 7 bases, with 10 bases between them. This CDR3 region has 12 residues. Germline lookup yields CDR1 KGHSH and CDR2 LQKENI.

V is TRBV4-3 and J is TRBJ1-3, with no clear D. This CDR3 contains 16 residues. V was pared by 0 bases and J by 5 bases, with 14 bases between. Germline V gene lookup returns CDR1 LGHNA and CDR2 YSLEER. The CDR3, as DNA: TGCGCCAGCAGCCAAGATTTGAACCCTGGGAGAAACACCATATATTTT. It encodes CASSQDLNPGRNTIYF.

The chain has TRBV11-2 and TRBJ2-2, with D tentatively TRBD1 or TRBD2 (5 bases each). Trimming left V 1 base short and J 4 bases short, with 10 bases between. The CDR3 length is 15 residues. Per the germline V gene, CDR1 is SGHAT and CDR2 is FQNNGV. The CDR3 coding sequence is TGTGCCAGCAGCTTAGTCCGGGGCCCCACCGGGGAGCTGTTTTTT. Translated: CASSLVRGPTGELFF.

The chain employs TRBV6-5 and TRBJ1-2; D remains ambiguous. The CDR3 runs to 13 residues. Trimming took off 6 bases at V and 4 bases at J, with 12 bases between the two ends. The germline V gene encodes CDR1 MNHEY and CDR2 SVGAGI. DNA of the CDR3: TGTGCCAGCAGAGCTTACGCTGGCTATGGCTACACCTTC. This codes for CASRAYAGYGYTF.

V and J are TRBV4-1 and TRBJ1-5; 8 bases are a match to TRBD1. V shed 4 bases, J shed 0 bases, and the junction held 8 bases outside the gene matches. CDR1 is MGHRA and CDR2 is YSYEKL in the germline V gene. The CDR3 has 17 amino acids. CDR3 in DNA: TGCGCCAGCAGCCCAAGGACAGGGATGAGTAGCAATCAGCCCCAGCATTTT. This translates into CASSPRTGMSSNQPQHF.

This CDR3 reads CASSQGILLAGGRVTQYF. CDR3 in DNA: TGCGCCAGCAGCCAAGGCATACTACTAGCGGGGGGGCGTGTTACGCAGTATTTT. V usage is TRBV4-1 and J usage is TRBJ2-3; TRBD2 matches at 13 bases. CDR3 length equals 18 residues. V was pared by 1 base and J by 8 bases, with 12 bases of the junction left unmatched. CDR1 MGHRA and CDR2 YSYEKL come from the germline V gene.

The chain uses TRBV9 and TRBJ2-1; D is perhaps TRBD1 (6 bases). In germline, CDR1 is SGDLS, CDR2 YYNGEE. This CDR3 spans 18 amino acids. V gave up 6 bases and J gave up 5 bases, with 27 bases separating them. The CDR3 sequence is CASTRGMGSGFIDNEQFF. For the CDR3, the DNA is TGTGCCAGCACGAGGGGGATGGGGAGCGGTTTCATCGACAATGAGCAGTTCTTC. Variable domain in full (rest from reference TRBV9 and TRBJ2-1): DSGVTQTPKHLITATGQRVTLRCSPRSGDLSVYWYQQSLDQGLQFLIQYYNGEERAKGNILERFSAQQFPDLHSELNLSSLELGDSALYFCASTRGMGSGFIDNEQFFGPGTRLTVL.